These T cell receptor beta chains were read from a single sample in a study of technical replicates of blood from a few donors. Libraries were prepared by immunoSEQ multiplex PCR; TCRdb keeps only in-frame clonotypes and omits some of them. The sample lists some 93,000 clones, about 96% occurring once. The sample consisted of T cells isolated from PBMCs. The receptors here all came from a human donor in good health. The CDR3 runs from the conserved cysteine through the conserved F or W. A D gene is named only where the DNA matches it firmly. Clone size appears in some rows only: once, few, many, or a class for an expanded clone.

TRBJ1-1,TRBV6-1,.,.,CASTALSALTTEAFF,TGTGCCAGCACGGCTCTCTCTGCTTTGACAACTGAAGCTTTCTTT
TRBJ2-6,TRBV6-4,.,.,CASSDSVAGVLTF,TGTGCCAGCAGTGACTCAGTGGCAGGAGTCCTGACTTTC
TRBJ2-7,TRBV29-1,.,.,CSVEGQRDSYEQYF,TGCAGCGTTGAAGGCCAACGGGACTCCTACGAGCAGTACTTC
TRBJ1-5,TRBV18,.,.,CASSPPGRGSGNQPQHF,TGTGCCAGCTCACCACCCGGACGGGGTAGTGGCAATCAGCCCCAGCATTTT
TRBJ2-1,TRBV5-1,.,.,CASSANLIAASSYNEQFF,TGCGCCAGCAGCGCGAACCTCATAGCTGCTAGCTCCTACAATGAGCAGTTCTTC
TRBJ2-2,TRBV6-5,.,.,CASGPLLTGELFF,TGTGCCAGCGGGCCACTTCTCACCGGGGAGCTGTTTTTT
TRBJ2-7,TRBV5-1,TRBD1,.,CASSPRLQGMNSGEQYF,TGCGCCAGCAGCCCCCGATTACAGGGGATGAATTCGGGCGAGCAGTACTTC
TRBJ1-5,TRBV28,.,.,CASSLWGQPQHF,TGTGCCAGCAGTTTGTGGGGCCAGCCCCAGCATTTT
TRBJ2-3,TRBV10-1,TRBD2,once,CASSEGLAGGQDTQYF,TGCGCCAGCAGTGAAGGACTAGCGGGGGGGCAAGATACGCAGTATTTT
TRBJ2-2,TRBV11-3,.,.,CASSYRVTGELFF,TGTGCCAGCAGCTACAGGGTGACCGGGGAGCTGTTTTTT
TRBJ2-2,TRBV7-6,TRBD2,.,CASSLAVRGVRTGELFF,TGTGCCAGCAGCTTAGCTGTACGGGGGGTTCGAACCGGGGAGCTGTTTTTT
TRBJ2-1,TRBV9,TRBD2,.,CASSVQQAGGGEQFF,TGTGCCAGCAGCGTACAGCAAGCGGGAGGTGGTGAGCAGTTCTTC
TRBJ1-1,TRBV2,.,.,CASSGGKGNTEAFF,TGTGCCAGCAGTGGCGGGAAGGGAAACACTGAAGCTTTCTTT
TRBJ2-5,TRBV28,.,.,CASSRTRLETQYF,TGTGCCAGCAGCCGTACTAGGTTGGAGACCCAGTACTTC
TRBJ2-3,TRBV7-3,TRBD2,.,CASSLGLAGGPSGTQYF,TGTGCCAGCAGCTTAGGGCTAGCGGGGGGGCCCTCGGGTACGCAGTATTTT